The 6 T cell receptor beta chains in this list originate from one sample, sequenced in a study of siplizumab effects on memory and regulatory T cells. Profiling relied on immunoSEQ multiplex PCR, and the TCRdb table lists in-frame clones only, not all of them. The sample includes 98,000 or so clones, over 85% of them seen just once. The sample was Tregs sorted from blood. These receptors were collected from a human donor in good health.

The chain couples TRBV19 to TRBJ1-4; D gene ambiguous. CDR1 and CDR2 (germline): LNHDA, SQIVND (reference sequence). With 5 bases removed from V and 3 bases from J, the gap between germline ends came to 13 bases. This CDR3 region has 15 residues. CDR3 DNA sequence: TGTGCCAGTAGTGCCCGGTGGCAGCCTAATGAAAAACTGTTTTTT. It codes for CASSARWQPNEKLFF.

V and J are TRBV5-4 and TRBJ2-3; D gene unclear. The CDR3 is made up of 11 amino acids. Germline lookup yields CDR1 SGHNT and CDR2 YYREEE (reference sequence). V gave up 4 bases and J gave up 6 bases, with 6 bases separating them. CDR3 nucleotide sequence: TGTGCCAGCAGCCGACGGGATACGCAGTATTTT. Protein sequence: CASSRRDTQYF. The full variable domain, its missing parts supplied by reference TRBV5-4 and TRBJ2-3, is ETGVTQSPTHLIKTRGQQVTLRCSSQSGHNTVSWYQQALGQGPQFIFQYYREEENGRGNFPPRFSGLQFPNYSSELNVNALELDDSALYLCASSRRDTQYFGPGTRLTVL.

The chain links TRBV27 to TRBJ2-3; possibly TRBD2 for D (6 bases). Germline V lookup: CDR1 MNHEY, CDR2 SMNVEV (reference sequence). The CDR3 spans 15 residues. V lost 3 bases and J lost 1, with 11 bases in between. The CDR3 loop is CASSLTWGGTDTQYF. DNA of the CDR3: TGTGCCAGCAGTTTGACCTGGGGGGGCACAGATACGCAGTATTTT.

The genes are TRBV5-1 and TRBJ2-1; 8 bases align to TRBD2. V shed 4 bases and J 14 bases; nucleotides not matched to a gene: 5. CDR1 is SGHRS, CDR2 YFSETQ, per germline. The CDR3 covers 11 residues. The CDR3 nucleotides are TGCGCCAGCAGCCCCGGGACTAGGAAGTTCTTC. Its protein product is CASSPGTRKFF.

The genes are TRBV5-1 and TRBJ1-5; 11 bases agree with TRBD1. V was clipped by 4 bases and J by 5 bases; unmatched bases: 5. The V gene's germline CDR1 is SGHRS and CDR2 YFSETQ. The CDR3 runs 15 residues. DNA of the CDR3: TGCGCCAGCAGCCCGGGACAGGGGGGGGATCAGCCCCAGCATTTT. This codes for CASSPGQGGDQPQHF.

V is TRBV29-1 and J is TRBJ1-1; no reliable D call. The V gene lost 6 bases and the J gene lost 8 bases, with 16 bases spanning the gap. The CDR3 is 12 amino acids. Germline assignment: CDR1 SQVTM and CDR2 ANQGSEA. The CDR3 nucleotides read TGCAGCGTATTTAGAAGCCCCGGGGAAGCTTTCTTT. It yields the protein CSVFRSPGEAFF.